This entry lists 8 T cell receptor beta chains sequenced from one sample in a study of T cells in Graves' hyperthyroidism and ophthalmopathy. It was RNA transcripts that yielded the amplified TCR beta CDR3 regions. The study used the HTBI primer set for a first-round RT-PCR of the TCR CDR3. TCRdb reanalysed the multiplex PCR reads using MiXCR and keeps one entry per CDR3 protein. The table includes about 640,000 distinct CDR3 sequences, approximately 15% detected once. The specimen sequenced was blood. These receptors all stem from a woman aged 50 to 65 with Graves' ophthalmopathy.

J is TRBJ1-1 and V is TRBV5-4; maybe TRBD1 (6 bases). V lost 2 bases and J 3 bases, leaving 20 bases between the germline ends. CDR3 size: 17 residues. Germline loops: CDR1 SGHNT, CDR2 YYREEE (reference sequence). CDR3 DNA: TGTGCCAGCAGCTTAGGACAGAACCTTAGGGTGGACACTGAAGCTTTCTTT. It codes for CASSLGQNLRVDTEAFF.

This clonotype appeared a few times. This sequence joins TRBV27 and TRBJ1-3, with D unresolved. The V gene lost 5 bases and the J gene lost 1 base, with 9 bases spanning the gap. CDR1 MNHEY and CDR2 SMNVEV come from the germline V gene (reference sequence). This CDR3 spans 14 amino acids. CDR3 nucleotide sequence: TGTGCCAGCAGTGAAAGGAAATCTGGAAACACCATATATTTT. This sequence encodes CASSERKSGNTIYF.

This clonotype has at least ten counts. This sequence joins TRBV27 and TRBJ2-7; no definite D call. The germline V and J ends were trimmed by 3 bases and 5 bases, with 5 bases remaining between them. CDR3 length: 11 amino acids. Germline lookup yields CDR1 MNHEY and CDR2 SMNVEV (reference sequence). The CDR3 DNA reads TGTGCCAGCAGTTTGGGTAACGAGCAGTACTTC. It specifies CASSLGNEQYF.

This rearrangement joins TRBV4-2 to TRBJ1-1, with TRBD1 matching over 7 bases. Germline assignment: CDR1 LGHNA and CDR2 YNFKEQ. Losses at the gene ends were 0 bases for V and 7 bases for J; bases not matched to a gene: 5. The CDR3 runs 14 residues. The CDR3 loop reads CASSQETGDFEAFF. The CDR3 coding sequence is TGTGCCAGCAGCCAAGAAACAGGGGATTTTGAAGCTTTCTTT.

This clonotype was picked up one time. The V and J genes are TRBV6-2 or TRBV6-3 and TRBJ2-5; D gene ambiguous. The CDR3 contains 15 residues. The germline CDR1 and CDR2 sequences are MNHEY and SVGEGT. V lost 0 bases and J lost 2, with 10 bases in between. CDR3 coding DNA: TGTGCCAGCAGTTACTCAGGGCGGAGACAAGAGACCCAGTACTTC. It yields the protein CASSYSGRRQETQYF.

This clonotype was picked up many times. CDR3 loop: CASSLVAGGPRDTQYF. DNA for the CDR3: TGTGCCAGCAGCTTAGTAGCGGGAGGGCCCAGAGATACGCAGTATTTT. This chain joins TRBV7-2 and TRBJ2-3, with TRBD2 matching over 11 bases. Germline V gene sequence: CDR1 SGHTA, CDR2 FQGNSA. The CDR3 spans 16 residues. J was trimmed by 5 bases and V by 1 base; bases with no gene match: 5. The full variable domain, completed using reference TRBV7-2 and TRBJ2-3, is GAGVSQSPSNKVTEKGKDVELRCDPISGHTALYWYRQSLGQGLEFLIYFQGNSAPDKSGLPSDRFSAERTGGSVSTLTIQRTQQEDSAVYLCASSLVAGGPRDTQYFGPGTRLTVL.

The V gene is TRBV28, the J gene TRBJ2-7; 15 nucleotides agree with TRBD2. CDR3 length equals 16 residues. The J segment lost 2 bases and the V segment lost 5 bases, leaving 4 bases of the junction unmatched. Germline loops: CDR1 MDHEN, CDR2 SYDVKM. For the CDR3, the DNA is TGTGCCAGCAGTCGGACTAGCGGGAGGGGCGCCTACGAGCAGTACTTC. As protein: CASSRTSGRGAYEQYF.

Ten or more counts support this clonotype. The gene calls are TRBV3-1 and TRBJ1-6; 7 nucleotides match TRBD1. CDR3 length: 14 residues. V lost 5 bases, J lost 7 bases, and 5 bases stayed unmatched. Germline V gene sequence: CDR1 LGHDT, CDR2 YNNKEL (reference sequence). The CDR3 protein is CASSDTGVNSPLHF. The DNA of the CDR3 is TGTGCCAGCAGCGATACAGGGGTGAATTCACCCCTCCACTTT.